The 5 T cell receptor beta chains in this list originate from one sample, sequenced in a study of blood T cell repertoires in COVID-19. The data were produced by immunoSEQ multiplex PCR, yet TCRdb's version contains in-frame clones alone and is incomplete. The repertoire includes 250,000 to 350,000 clones, 80% to 85% of them detected once, and more than 15% sits in the top ten. The sample comprised peripheral blood. These TCRs come from a person aged 65-85 years with COVID-19, enrolled during active disease.

The V gene is TRBV21-1, the J gene TRBJ1-5; the table gives TRBD1 as D, unverified against the DNA. TRBV21-1 is marked as a pseudogene. This CDR3 contains 13 residues. Here the CDR3 DNA reads TGTGCCAGCGTGGGGGACACAGATCAGCCCCAGCATTTT. This sequence encodes CASVGDTDQPQHF.

This chain joins TRBV2 and TRBJ1-6, with 7 positions matching TRBD1. The J segment lost 9 bases and the V segment lost 7 bases, leaving 15 bases of the junction unmatched. From germline, CDR1 is SNHLY and CDR2 FYNNEI. CDR3 length equals 16 residues. Here the CDR3 reads CASTRDSSISRSPLHF. The CDR3 DNA follows: TGTGCCAGCACCCGGGACAGCTCCATATCCCGTTCACCCCTCCACTTT.

J is TRBJ1-2 and V is TRBV19, with D maybe TRBD1 (5 bases). V gave up 7 bases and J gave up 6 bases, with 9 bases separating them. The germline V gene encodes CDR1 LNHDA and CDR2 SQIVND (reference sequence). The CDR3 has 11 residues. The DNA of the CDR3 is TGTGCCAGTACGATAGGGGATGGCTACACCTTC. Amino acids: CASTIGDGYTF.

The V call is TRBV18, the J call TRBJ2-1, with TRBD2 as a possible D gene (7 bases). CDR3 length: 16 amino acids. The germline V gene has CDR1 KGHSH and CDR2 LQKENI. The V and J ends lost 3 bases and 6 bases respectively, with 18 bases between them. The CDR3 region has the DNA TGTGCCAGCTCACCGTTGAACACGGGGGGCGGCAATGAGCAGTTCTTC. Amino acids: CASSPLNTGGGNEQFF.

This clone showed up just a few times. This chain connects TRBV4-3 to TRBJ1-6, with a tentative D call TRBD1 (5 bases). Germline loops: CDR1 LGHNA, CDR2 YSLEER. V lost 5 bases, J lost 7 bases, and 12 bases lay in between. There are 14 residues in the CDR3. In DNA, the CDR3 is TGCGCCAGCAGCACGGCAGGGCCCAATTCACCCCTCCACTTT. It codes for CASSTAGPNSPLHF.